This T cell receptor beta chain was sequenced in a study of prognosis after radiotherapy for stage I lung cancer. Every member of the patient group was node-negative on CT and PET/CT (none had prior chemotherapy, radiotherapy or other malignancies). Two-round multiplex PCR, the amplification method, yielded TCR beta CDR3 from genomic DNA. The first round of PCR was done with primers that matched each TRBV and TRBJ gene. TCRdb re-analysed the multiplex PCR reads in MiXCR, keeping a single row per CDR3 protein. Of some 60,000 distinct CDR3 sequences listed, more than 25% are singletons. V shed 4 bases and J 8 bases; nucleotides not matched to a gene: 3. The CDR3 length is 12 residues. Germline CDR1 SNHLY, CDR2 FYNNEI. In this sample, this clonotype turned up many times. Its target is not known. Study observations and caveats: Tumor-specific reactivity of the expanded TCR clones remained undetermined. Lower Shannon entropy values were found after stereotactic body radiation therapy in patients who developed distant metastases. Reportedly, metastasis status was linked to differences in TRBV and TRBJ usage frequencies.

The sequenced sample was PBMCs, obtained before or after stereotactic body radiation therapy (not recorded which). This clonotype was sampled from a donor over 45 with non-small cell lung cancer. The V gene is TRBV2, the J gene TRBJ1-2; 8 nucleotides align to TRBD1. As DNA, the CDR3 is TGTGCCAGCAGTGGGGACAGGTCGGGCTACACCTTC. This encodes CASSGDRSGYTF. The whole variable domain, remainder taken from reference TRBV2 and TRBJ1-2, is EPEVTQTPSHQVTQMGQEVILRCVPISNHLYFYWYRQILGQKVEFLVSFYNNEISEKSEIFDDQFSVERPDGSNFTLKIRSTKLEDSAMYFCASSGDRSGYTFGSGTRLTVV.